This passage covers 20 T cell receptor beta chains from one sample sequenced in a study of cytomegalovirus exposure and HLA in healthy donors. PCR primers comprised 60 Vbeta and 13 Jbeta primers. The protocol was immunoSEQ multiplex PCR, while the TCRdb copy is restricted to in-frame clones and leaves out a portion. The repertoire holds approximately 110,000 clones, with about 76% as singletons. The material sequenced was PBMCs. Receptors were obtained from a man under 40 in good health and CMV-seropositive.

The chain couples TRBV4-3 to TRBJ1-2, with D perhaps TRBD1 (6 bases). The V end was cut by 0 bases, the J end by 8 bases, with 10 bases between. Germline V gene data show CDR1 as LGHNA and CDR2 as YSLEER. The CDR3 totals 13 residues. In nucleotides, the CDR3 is TGCGCCAGCAGCCAAGATGCGGACAGAGGCTACACCTTC. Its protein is CASSQDADRGYTF.

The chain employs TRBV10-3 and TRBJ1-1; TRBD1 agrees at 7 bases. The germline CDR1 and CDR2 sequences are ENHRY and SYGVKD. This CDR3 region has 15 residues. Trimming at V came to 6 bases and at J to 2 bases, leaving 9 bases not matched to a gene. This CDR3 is CAIRGQYRGNTEAFF. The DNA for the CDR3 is TGTGCCATCAGGGGACAATACAGGGGAAACACTGAAGCTTTCTTT.

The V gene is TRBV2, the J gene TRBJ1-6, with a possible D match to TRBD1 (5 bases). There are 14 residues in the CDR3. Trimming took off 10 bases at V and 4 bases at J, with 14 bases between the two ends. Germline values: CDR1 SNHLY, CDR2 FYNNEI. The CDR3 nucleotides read TGTGCCACCTCGGTACAGGAGTATAATTCACCCCTCCACTTT. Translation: CATSVQEYNSPLHF. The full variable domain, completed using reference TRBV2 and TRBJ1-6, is EPEVTQTPSHQVTQMGQEVILRCVPISNHLYFYWYRQILGQKVEFLVSFYNNEISEKSEIFDDQFSVERPDGSNFTLKIRSTKLEDSAMYFCATSVQEYNSPLHFGNGTRLTVT.

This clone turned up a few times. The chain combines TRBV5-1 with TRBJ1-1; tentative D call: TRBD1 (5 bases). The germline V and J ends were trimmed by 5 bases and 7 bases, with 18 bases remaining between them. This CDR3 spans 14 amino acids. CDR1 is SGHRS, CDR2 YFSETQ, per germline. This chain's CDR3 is CASSWVSGENEAFF. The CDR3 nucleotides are TGCGCCAGCAGTTGGGTTTCGGGGGAGAATGAAGCTTTCTTT.

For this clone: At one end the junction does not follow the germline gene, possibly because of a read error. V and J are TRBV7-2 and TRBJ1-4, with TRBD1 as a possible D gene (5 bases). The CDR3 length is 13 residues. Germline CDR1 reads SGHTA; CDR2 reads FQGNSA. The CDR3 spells CASSIAEGEKLFF. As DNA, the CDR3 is TGTGCCAGCAGCATAGCGGAGGGGGAAAAACTGTTTTTT. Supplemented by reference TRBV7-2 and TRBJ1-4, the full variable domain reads GAGVSQSPSNKVTEKGKDVELRCDPISGHTALYWYRQSLGQGLEFLIYFQGNSAPDKSGLPSDRFSAERTGGSVSTLTIQRTQQEDSAVYLCASSIAEGEKLFFGSGTQLSVL.

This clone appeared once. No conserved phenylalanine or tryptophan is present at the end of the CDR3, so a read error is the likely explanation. This CDR3 is CAWGGTAGGEQYL. The CDR3 nucleotides are TGTGCCTGGGGGGGAACAGCAGGGGGTGAGCAGTATCTT. The chain employs TRBV30 and TRBJ2-3; TRBD1 aligns across 7 bases. This CDR3 is 13 amino acids long. After removal of 5 bases from V and 11 bases from J, the junction contained 13 bases not matched to a gene. Germline assignment: CDR1 GTSNPN and CDR2 SVGIG (reference sequence).

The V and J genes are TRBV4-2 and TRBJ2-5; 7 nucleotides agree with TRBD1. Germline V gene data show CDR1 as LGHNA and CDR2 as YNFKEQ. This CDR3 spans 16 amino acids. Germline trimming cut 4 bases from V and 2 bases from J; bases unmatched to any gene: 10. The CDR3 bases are TGTGCCAGCAGCCGTCCGGGGACAGAAGGACAAGAGACCCAGTACTTC. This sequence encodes CASSRPGTEGQETQYF.

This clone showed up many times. The CDR3 DNA reads as TGTGCCAGTAGTATTGACAGGGATCAGCCCCAGCATTTT. This gives the protein CASSIDRDQPQHF. The V gene is TRBV19, the J gene TRBJ1-5; TRBD1 aligns across 7 bases. CDR1 and CDR2 (germline): LNHDA, SQIVND (reference sequence). V was pared by 3 bases and J by 5 bases, with 1 base of the junction left unmatched. The CDR3 contains 13 residues.

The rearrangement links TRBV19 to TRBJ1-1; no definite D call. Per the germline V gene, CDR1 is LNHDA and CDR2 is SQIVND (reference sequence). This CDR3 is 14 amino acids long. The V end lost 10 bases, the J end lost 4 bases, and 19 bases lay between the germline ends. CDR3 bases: TGTGCCACCACGGAGGGCGCCCGGAGCACTGAAGCTTTCTTT. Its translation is CATTEGARSTEAFF.

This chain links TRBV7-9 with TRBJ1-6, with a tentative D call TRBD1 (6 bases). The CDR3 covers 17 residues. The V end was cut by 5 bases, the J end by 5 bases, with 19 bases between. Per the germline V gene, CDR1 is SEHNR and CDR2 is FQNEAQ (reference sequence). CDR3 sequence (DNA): TGTGCCAGCAGCCCCTTGGACAGTCAAGGCGATAATTCACCCCTCCACTTT. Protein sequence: CASSPLDSQGDNSPLHF.

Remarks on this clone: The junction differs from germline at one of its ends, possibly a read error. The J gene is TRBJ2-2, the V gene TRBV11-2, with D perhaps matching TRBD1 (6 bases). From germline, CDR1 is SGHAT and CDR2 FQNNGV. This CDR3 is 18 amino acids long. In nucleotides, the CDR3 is TGTGCCAGCAGCTTAGGTGTACGAAAGCAGGGGAACACCGGGGAGCTGCTTTTT. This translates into CASSLGVRKQGNTGELLF. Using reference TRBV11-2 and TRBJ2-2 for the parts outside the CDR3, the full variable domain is EAGVAQSPRYKIIEKRQSVAFWCNPISGHATLYWYQQILGQGPKLLIQFQNNGVVDDSQLPKDRFSAERLKGVDSTLKIQPAKLEDSAVYLCASSLGVRKQGNTGELLFGEGSRLTVL.

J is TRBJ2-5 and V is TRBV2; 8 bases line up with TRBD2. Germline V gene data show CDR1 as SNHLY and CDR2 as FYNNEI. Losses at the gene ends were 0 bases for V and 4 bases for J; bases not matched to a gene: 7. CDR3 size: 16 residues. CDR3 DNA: TGTGCCAGCAGTGAAGCTCGGGGGGGCGGGTCAGAGACCCAGTACTTC. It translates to CASSEARGGGSETQYF.

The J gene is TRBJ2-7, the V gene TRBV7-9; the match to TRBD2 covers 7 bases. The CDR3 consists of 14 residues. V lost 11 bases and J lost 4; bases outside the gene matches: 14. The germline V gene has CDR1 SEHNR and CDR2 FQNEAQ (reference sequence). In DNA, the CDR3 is TGTGCCGGATTGCAGCGGGGCTACCGTTACGAGCAGTACTTC. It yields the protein CAGLQRGYRYEQYF. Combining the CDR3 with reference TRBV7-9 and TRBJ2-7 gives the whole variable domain DTGVSQNPRHKITKRGQNVTFRCDPISEHNRLYWYRQTLGQGPEFLTYFQNEAQLEKSRLLSDRFSAERPKGSFSTLEIQRTEQGDSAMYLCAGLQRGYRYEQYFGPGTRLTVT.

Here the CDR3 DNA reads TGCAGCGTCGGACAGGGCGCTAACTATGGCTACACCTTC. Translating gives CSVGQGANYGYTF. The rearrangement uses TRBV29-1 and TRBJ1-2; 8 bases align to TRBD1. After removal of 6 bases from V and 0 bases from J, the junction contained 3 bases not matched to a gene. The CDR3 sequence is 13 residues long. Germline lookup yields CDR1 SQVTM and CDR2 ANQGSEA.

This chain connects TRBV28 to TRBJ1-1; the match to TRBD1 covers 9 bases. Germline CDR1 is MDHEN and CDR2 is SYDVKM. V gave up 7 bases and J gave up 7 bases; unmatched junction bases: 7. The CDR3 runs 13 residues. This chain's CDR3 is CASNHRGRGEAFF. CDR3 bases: TGTGCCAGCAACCACAGGGGGCGCGGTGAAGCTTTCTTT.

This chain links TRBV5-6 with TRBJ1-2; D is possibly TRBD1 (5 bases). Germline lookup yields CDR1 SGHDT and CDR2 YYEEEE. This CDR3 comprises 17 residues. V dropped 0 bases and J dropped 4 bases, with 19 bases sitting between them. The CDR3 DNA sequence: TGTGCCAGCAGCTTGGACGGGGGTTCAGCTTCCCCCTATGGCTACACCTTC. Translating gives CASSLDGGSASPYGYTF. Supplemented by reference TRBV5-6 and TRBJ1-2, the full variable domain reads DAGVTQSPTHLIKTRGQQVTLRCSPKSGHDTVSWYQQALGQGPQFIFQYYEEEERQRGNFPDRFSGHQFPNYSSELNVNALLLGDSALYLCASSLDGGSASPYGYTFGSGTRLTVV.

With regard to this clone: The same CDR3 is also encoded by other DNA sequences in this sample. Written as DNA, the CDR3 is TGTGCCAGCAGATTAGCGGGGGGGCCGAATGAGCAGTTCTTC. This translates into CASRLAGGPNEQFF. The chain joins TRBV27 to TRBJ2-1; 11 positions agree with TRBD2. Per the germline V gene, CDR1 is MNHEY and CDR2 is SMNVEV (reference sequence). The CDR3 runs to 14 residues. The ends lost 6 bases at V and 7 bases at J; junction bases unmatched: 5.

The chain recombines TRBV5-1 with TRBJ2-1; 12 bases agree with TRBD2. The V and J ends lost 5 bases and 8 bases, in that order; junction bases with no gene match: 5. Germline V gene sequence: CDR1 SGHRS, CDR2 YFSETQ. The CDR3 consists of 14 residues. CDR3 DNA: TGCGCCAGCAGTCGACTAGCGGGGGAAGATGAGCAGTTCTTC. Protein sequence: CASSRLAGEDEQFF.

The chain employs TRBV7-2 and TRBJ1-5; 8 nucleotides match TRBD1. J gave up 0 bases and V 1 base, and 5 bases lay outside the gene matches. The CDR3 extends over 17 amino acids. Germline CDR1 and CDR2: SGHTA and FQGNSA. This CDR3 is CASSLVHGTGSNQPQHF. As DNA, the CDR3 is TGTGCCAGCAGCTTAGTTCACGGGACAGGTAGCAATCAGCCCCAGCATTTT.

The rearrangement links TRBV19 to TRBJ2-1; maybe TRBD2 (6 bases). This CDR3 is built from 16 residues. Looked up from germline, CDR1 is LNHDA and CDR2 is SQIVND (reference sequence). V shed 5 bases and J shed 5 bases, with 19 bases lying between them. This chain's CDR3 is CASSRSPGGWDNEQFF. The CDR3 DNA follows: TGTGCCAGTAGTCGTTCCCCCGGGGGATGGGACAATGAGCAGTTCTTC.